This passage covers 21 T cell receptor beta chains from one sample sequenced in a study of blood T cell repertoires in COVID-19. TCRdb keeps only in-frame clones here, not all; method: immunoSEQ multiplex PCR. The profile shows 250,000 or so clones, about 85% of them singletons. Input material: peripheral blood. These receptors originate from a man aged 18 to 35 with active or convalescent COVID-19.

This chain links TRBV2 with TRBJ1-2, with a weak D call TRBD1 (6 bases). The CDR3 is 17 residues long. CDR1 SNHLY and CDR2 FYNNEI come from the germline V gene. V lost 1 base, J lost 4 bases, and 19 bases lay in between. The DNA for the CDR3 is TGTGCCAGCAGTGAAGACGAGACGGCAGGGGATGGCTATGGCTACACCTTC. Translation: CASSEDETAGDGYGYTF.

The gene calls are TRBV18 and TRBJ2-3; D may be TRBD1 (6 bases). CDR1 is KGHSH, CDR2 LQKENI, per germline. Trimming pared 3 bases from V and 0 bases from J, leaving 13 bases between. This CDR3 region has 16 residues. The CDR3: CASSPPGAFSTDTQYF. In nucleotides, the CDR3 is TGTGCCAGCTCACCGCCAGGGGCCTTTAGCACAGATACGCAGTATTTT.

The chain links TRBV4-2 to TRBJ1-1; D call uncertain. Germline V gives CDR1 LGHNA, CDR2 YNFKEQ. This CDR3 contains 14 residues. The germline V and J ends were trimmed by 1 base and 1 base, with 7 bases remaining between them. CDR3 coding DNA: TGTGCCAGCAGCCAAGTTAACGGGAACACTGAAGCTTTCTTT. Its translation: CASSQVNGNTEAFF.

The chain is built from TRBV29-1 and TRBJ1-1; weak D call: TRBD1 (5 bases). Germline values: CDR1 SQVTM, CDR2 ANQGSEA. The CDR3 extends over 13 amino acids. Trimming pared 6 bases from V and 2 bases from J, leaving 13 bases between. CDR3 sequence reads: CSVLRQSNTEAFF. CDR3 DNA sequence: TGCAGCGTACTACGACAGAGCAACACTGAAGCTTTCTTT.

This chain joins TRBV28 and TRBJ2-7; 13 nucleotides align to TRBD2. The V gene's germline CDR1 is MDHEN and CDR2 SYDVKM. The J segment lost 4 bases and the V segment lost 1 base, leaving 4 bases of the junction unmatched. The CDR3 extends over 16 amino acids. As DNA, the CDR3 is TGTGCCAGCAGTTTATCTACTAGCGGGAGGGCGTACGAGCAGTACTTC. This sequence encodes CASSLSTSGRAYEQYF.

The chain couples TRBV5-6 to TRBJ1-5; 8 bases fit TRBD1. The V and J ends lost 4 bases and 5 bases, in that order; junction bases with no gene match: 5. The CDR3 runs to 14 residues. Germline V CDR1 and CDR2: SGHDT, YYEEEE. Here the CDR3 DNA reads TGTGCCAGCAGCCCAGGACAGGGAGATCAGCCCCAGCATTTT. Amino acid sequence: CASSPGQGDQPQHF.

The rearrangement uses TRBV7-3 and TRBJ1-2; TRBD1 is a possible D gene (6 bases). The germline V and J ends were trimmed by 6 bases and 4 bases, with 12 bases remaining between them. Germline CDR1 SGHTA, CDR2 FQGTGA. The CDR3 totals 13 residues. This CDR3 reads CASSPGTLYGYTF. The CDR3 DNA sequence: TGTGCCAGCAGTCCCGGGACACTCTATGGCTACACCTTC.

This chain joins TRBV7-2 and TRBJ2-7, with 9 bases lining up with TRBD2. Trimming cost V 5 bases and J 6 bases; bases outside gene matches: 8. Germline lookup yields CDR1 SGHTA and CDR2 FQGNSA. The CDR3 runs to 14 residues. The CDR3 protein is CASSPGLAGSEQYF. The CDR3 DNA reads as TGTGCCAGCAGCCCGGGACTAGCAGGTTCCGAGCAGTACTTC.

The gene calls are TRBV28 and TRBJ2-4; no firm D call. The CDR3 totals 16 residues. The germline gives CDR1 MDHEN, CDR2 SYDVKM. V was cut by 6 bases and J by 0 bases, with 15 bases left in between. The CDR3 bases are TGTGCCAGCAGGAAACCGAACACCTTAGCCAAAAACATTCAGTACTTC. Translating gives CASRKPNTLAKNIQYF.

The chain couples TRBV30 to TRBJ1-2; 7 positions agree with TRBD1. Germline V gene sequence: CDR1 GTSNPN, CDR2 SVGIG (reference sequence). The CDR3 is made up of 16 amino acids. Trimming took 0 bases from V and 2 from J; bases not matched to a gene: 9. CDR3 protein: CAWSVPVQGLNYGYTF. DNA for the CDR3: TGTGCCTGGAGTGTACCCGTACAGGGGTTAAACTATGGCTACACCTTC. Drawing the rest from reference TRBV30 and TRBJ1-2, the complete variable domain is SQTIHQWPATLVQPVGSPLSLECTVEGTSNPNLYWYRQAAGRGLQLLFYSVGIGQISSEVPQNLSASRPQDRQFILSSKKLLLSDSGFYLCAWSVPVQGLNYGYTFGSGTRLTVV.

V and J are TRBV6-5 and TRBJ1-1; D ambiguous. From germline, CDR1 is MNHEY and CDR2 SVGAGI. Trimming took off 8 bases at V and 0 bases at J, with 16 bases between the two ends. The CDR3 extends over 15 amino acids. CDR3: CASRWGEGLNTEAFF. The CDR3 nucleotides read TGTGCCAGCCGATGGGGAGAGGGATTGAACACTGAAGCTTTCTTT.

The chain combines TRBV15 with TRBJ2-3; D ambiguous. This CDR3 comprises 12 residues. CDR1 is LNHNV, CDR2 YYDKDF, per germline (reference sequence). Trimming left V 0 bases short and J 7 bases short, with 5 bases between. The CDR3 sequence is CATSRDHYTQYF. In DNA form, the CDR3 reads TGTGCCACCAGCAGAGACCACTATACGCAGTATTTT.

This rearrangement joins TRBV27 to TRBJ2-7; 8 positions match TRBD1. The CDR3 has 15 amino acids. V lost 6 bases and J lost 1; bases outside the gene matches: 8. Per germline, CDR1 MNHEY and CDR2 SMNVEV (reference sequence). The CDR3 DNA follows: TGTGCCAGCAGCTCTCTGGACAGGGCATCCTACGAGCAGTACTTC. Translating gives CASSSLDRASYEQYF.

The chain combines TRBV15 with TRBJ2-5, with D possibly being TRBD2 (6 bases). CDR1 LNHNV and CDR2 YYDKDF come from the germline V gene (reference sequence). Deletions cut 1 base from V and 1 base from J, with 19 bases between. There are 18 residues in the CDR3. CDR3 DNA sequence: TGTGCCACCAGCAGAGCCCGCCTGGCGGGGCTCCTCCAAGAGACCCAGTACTTC. It codes for CATSRARLAGLLQETQYF.

The chain has TRBV19 and TRBJ1-2; D unclear. The CDR3 totals 14 residues. V was shortened by 5 bases and J by 8 bases, with 18 bases between the two germline ends. CDR1 is LNHDA and CDR2 is SQIVND in the germline V gene (reference sequence). CDR3 amino acids: CASSGGLRSSGYTF. The CDR3 DNA reads TGTGCCAGTAGTGGTGGACTCCGATCGTCGGGCTACACCTTC.

This sequence joins TRBV28 and TRBJ1-2, with 7 bases identical to TRBD1. The germline V gene encodes CDR1 MDHEN and CDR2 SYDVKM. J lost 2 bases, V lost 5 bases, and 5 bases had no gene match. The length of the CDR3 is 14 residues. The CDR3 loop is CASSRTGLNYGYTF. CDR3 coding DNA: TGTGCCAGCAGTCGGACAGGACTAAACTATGGCTACACCTTC.

The chain uses TRBV27 and TRBJ2-1; the D gene is possibly TRBD2 (6 bases). The CDR3 consists of 16 residues. The V gene's germline CDR1 is MNHEY and CDR2 SMNVEV (reference sequence). Trimming shortened V by 6 bases and J by 2 bases, and 17 bases separated the two germline ends. The chain's CDR3 is CASSPSGLITYNEQFF. The CDR3 nucleotides are TGTGCCAGCAGCCCCTCGGGACTCATAACCTACAATGAGCAGTTCTTC.

This rearrangement joins TRBV19 to TRBJ2-1, with 8 bases identical to TRBD2. V lost 5 bases, J lost 0 bases, and 9 bases stayed unmatched. CDR3 size: 17 residues. Germline CDR1 is LNHDA and CDR2 is SQIVND (reference sequence). CDR3 in DNA: TGTGCCAGTAGTCCAGAAGCGGGAGCACACTCCTACAATGAGCAGTTCTTC. Amino acid sequence: CASSPEAGAHSYNEQFF.

CDR3 protein: CASSRTSGAGGTQYF. CDR3 DNA sequence: TGTGCCAGCAGTCGGACTAGCGGGGCTGGTGGGACCCAGTACTTC. This chain links TRBV6-2 or TRBV6-3 with TRBJ2-5, with 12 positions matching TRBD2. The CDR3 consists of 15 residues. From germline, CDR1 is MNHEY and CDR2 SVGEGT. V was pared by 5 bases and J by 7 bases, with 8 bases of the junction left unmatched.

Comment on this clone: One end of the junction fails to match germline, which may point to a read error. V gene TRBV6-5 combines with J gene TRBJ2-7; D possibly corresponds to TRBD2 (5 bases). Germline V gene lookup returns CDR1 MNHEY and CDR2 SVGAGI. The CDR3 runs to 10 residues. The CDR3 here is CASRAGKTFF. The CDR3 DNA reads TGTGCCAGCAGAGCCGGGAAAACCTTCTTC.

The chain employs TRBV6-5 and TRBJ1-2; 7 bases are shared with TRBD1. CDR3 size: 12 residues. After removal of 11 bases from V and 5 bases from J, the junction contained 8 bases not matched to a gene. Per germline, CDR1 MNHEY and CDR2 SVGAGI. The CDR3, as DNA: TGTGCCGGAGGGACAGAGTATTATGGCTACACCTTC. Translated, it gives CAGGTEYYGYTF.